This TCR beta chain stems from a study of T-cell reconstitution after alpha-beta-depleted transplantation in children. During its preparation, the TCRbeta library received unique molecular identifiers. TCRdb re-called the PCR reads through MiXCR, storing one row per CDR3 protein. The sample shows approximately 400,000 distinct CDR3 sequences, approximately 10% of them seen only once. V was cut by 7 bases and J by 0 bases, with 13 bases left in between. The CDR3 covers 15 residues. CDR1 and CDR2 (germline): SGHRS, YFSETQ. In its sample, this clonotype was seen many times. Sequenced here: PBMCs from the stem cell graft donor, sampled from the stem cell graft. This TCR was recovered from a human donor who donated a stem cell graft to a child with acute myeloid leukemia. The chain is built from TRBV5-1 and TRBJ1-4; no definite D call. CDR3 DNA sequence: TGCGCCAGCCGGGAGGCCCTTGCAACTAATGAAAAACTGTTTTTT. Translated, it gives CASREALATNEKLFF.